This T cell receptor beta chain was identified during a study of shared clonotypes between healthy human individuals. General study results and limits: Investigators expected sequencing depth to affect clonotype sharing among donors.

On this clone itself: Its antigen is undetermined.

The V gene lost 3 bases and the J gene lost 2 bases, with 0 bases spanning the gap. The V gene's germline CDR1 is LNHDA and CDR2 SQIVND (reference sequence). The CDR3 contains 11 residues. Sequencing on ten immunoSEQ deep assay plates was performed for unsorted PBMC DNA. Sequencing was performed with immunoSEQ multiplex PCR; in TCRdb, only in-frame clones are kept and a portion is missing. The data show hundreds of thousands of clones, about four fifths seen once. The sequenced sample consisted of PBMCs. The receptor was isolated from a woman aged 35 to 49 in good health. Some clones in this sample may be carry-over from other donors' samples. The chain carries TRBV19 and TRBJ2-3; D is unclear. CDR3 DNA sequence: TGTGCCAGTAGTATCACAGATACGCAGTATTTT. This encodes CASSITDTQYF.